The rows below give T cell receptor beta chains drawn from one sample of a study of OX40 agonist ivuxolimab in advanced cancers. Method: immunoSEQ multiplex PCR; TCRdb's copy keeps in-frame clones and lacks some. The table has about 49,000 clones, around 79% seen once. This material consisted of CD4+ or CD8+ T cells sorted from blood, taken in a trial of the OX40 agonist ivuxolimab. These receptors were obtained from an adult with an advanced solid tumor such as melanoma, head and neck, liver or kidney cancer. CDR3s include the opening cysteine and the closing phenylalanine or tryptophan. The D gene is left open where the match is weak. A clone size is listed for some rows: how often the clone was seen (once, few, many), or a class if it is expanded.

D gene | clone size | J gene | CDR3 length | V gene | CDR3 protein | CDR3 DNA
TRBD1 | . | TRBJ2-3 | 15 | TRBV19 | CASSIGQGGTDTQYF | TGTGCCAGTAGTATTGGACAGGGTGGGACAGATACGCAGTATTTT
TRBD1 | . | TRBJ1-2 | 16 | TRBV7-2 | CASSFYRDRVRDGYTF | TGTGCCAGCAGCTTTTACCGGGACAGGGTTAGAGATGGCTACACCTTC
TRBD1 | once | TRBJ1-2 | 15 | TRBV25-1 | CASIAGTGGNYGYTF | TGTGCCAGTATAGCCGGGACAGGGGGAAACTATGGCTACACCTTC
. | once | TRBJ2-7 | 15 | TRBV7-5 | CVRSLGDRSSYEQYF | TGTGTCAGAAGCTTAGGGGACAGGAGCTCCTACGAGCAGTACTTC
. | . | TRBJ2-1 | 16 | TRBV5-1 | CASSSGLGVSYNEQFF | TGCGCCAGCAGCTCGGGGTTGGGGGTTTCCTACAATGAGCAGTTCTTC
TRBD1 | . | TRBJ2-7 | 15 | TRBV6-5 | CASSSDRGYSYEQYF | TGTGCCAGCAGTTCCGACAGGGGGTACTCCTACGAGCAGTACTTC
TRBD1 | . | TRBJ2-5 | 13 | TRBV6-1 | CASSDRGLKTQYF | TGTGCCAGCAGTGACAGGGGGCTGAAGACCCAGTACTTC
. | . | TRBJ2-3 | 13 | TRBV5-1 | CASSGEGADTQYF | TGCGCCAGCAGCGGTGAGGGGGCAGATACGCAGTATTTT
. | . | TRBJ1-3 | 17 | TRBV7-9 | CASSPTAGGLFGNTIYF | TGTGCCAGCAGTCCGACCGCCGGGGGCTTATTTGGAAACACCATATATTTT
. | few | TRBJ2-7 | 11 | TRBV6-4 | CASRRPDEQYF | TGTGCCAGCAGAAGGCCCGACGAGCAGTACTTC
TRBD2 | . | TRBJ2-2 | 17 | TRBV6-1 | CASSETRREQRTGELFF | TGTGCCAGCAGTGAAACTCGGCGGGAGCAGCGAACCGGGGAGCTGTTTTTT
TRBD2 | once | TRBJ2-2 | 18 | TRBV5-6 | CASSLIASGREGAGELFF | TGTGCCAGCAGCTTGATCGCTAGCGGGAGGGAAGGCGCCGGGGAGCTGTTTTTT
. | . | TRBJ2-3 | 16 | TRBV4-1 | CASSQGPATATDTQYF | TGCGCCAGCAGCCAGGGGCCTGCGACCGCCACAGATACGCAGTATTTT
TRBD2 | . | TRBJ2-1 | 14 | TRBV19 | CASSIMSSGRLRFF | TGTGCCAGTAGTATAATGTCTAGCGGGAGATTACGATTCTTC
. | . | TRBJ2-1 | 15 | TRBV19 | CASSMSGSSHNEQFF | TGTGCCAGTAGTATGTCGGGGAGTTCCCACAATGAGCAGTTCTTC
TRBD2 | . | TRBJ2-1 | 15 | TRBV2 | CASSEGGGRNNEQFF | TGTGCCAGCAGTGAAGGTGGCGGGAGAAACAATGAGCAGTTCTTC
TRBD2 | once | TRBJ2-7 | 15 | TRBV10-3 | CAISEPGLGSYEQYF | TGTGCCATCAGTGAACCCGGACTAGGATCCTACGAGCAGTACTTC
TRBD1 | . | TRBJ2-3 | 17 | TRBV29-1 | CSADGQGARGGTDTQYF | TGCAGCGCTGACGGACAGGGGGCTAGGGGAGGCACAGATACGCAGTATTTT
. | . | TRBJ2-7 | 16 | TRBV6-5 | CASSYTPVHSSYEQYF | TGTGCCAGCAGTTACACGCCAGTCCATAGCTCCTACGAGCAGTACTTC
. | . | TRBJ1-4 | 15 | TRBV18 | CASSPSTRKNEKLFF | TGTGCCAGCTCACCTTCGACCAGAAAGAATGAAAAACTGTTTTTT
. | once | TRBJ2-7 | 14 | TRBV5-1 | CASSSLDVHYEQYF | TGCGCCAGCAGCTCCTTAGACGTACACTACGAGCAGTACTTC
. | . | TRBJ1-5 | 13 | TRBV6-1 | CASSADSDQPQHF | TGTGCCAGCAGTGCAGACAGCGATCAGCCCCAGCATTTT
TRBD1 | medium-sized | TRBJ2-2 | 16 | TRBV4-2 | CASRETGTGDTGELFF | TGTGCCAGCAGGGAGACCGGGACAGGGGACACCGGGGAGCTGTTTTTT
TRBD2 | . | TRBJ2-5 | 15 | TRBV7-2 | CASSFWPGGGETQYF | TGTGCCAGCAGCTTCTGGCCGGGAGGCGGAGAGACCCAGTACTTC
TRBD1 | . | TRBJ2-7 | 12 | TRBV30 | CACLRGLEEQYF | TGTGCCTGCCTCAGGGGGCTGGAGGAGCAGTACTTC
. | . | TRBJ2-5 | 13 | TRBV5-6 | CASSLGGEETQYF | TGTGCCAGCAGCTTGGGAGGGGAAGAGACCCAGTACTTC
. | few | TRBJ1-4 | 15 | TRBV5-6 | CASSFLQALNEKLFF | TGTGCCAGCAGCTTTCTGCAGGCTCTTAATGAAAAACTGTTTTTT
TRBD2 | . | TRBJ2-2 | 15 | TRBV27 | CASSSEGLASGELFF | TGTGCCAGCAGTTCCGAGGGACTAGCCAGCGGGGAGCTGTTTTTT
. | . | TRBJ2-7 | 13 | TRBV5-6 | CASSLGTTYEQYF | TGTGCCAGCAGCTTGGGGACAACCTACGAGCAGTACTTC
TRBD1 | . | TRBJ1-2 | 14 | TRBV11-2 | CASSSGTGIHGYTF | TGTGCCAGCAGCTCGGGGACAGGGATCCATGGCTACACCTTC
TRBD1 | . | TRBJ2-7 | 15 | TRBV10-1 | CASSESGTVSYEQYF | TGCGCCAGCAGTGAGTCCGGGACAGTGAGCTACGAGCAGTACTTC
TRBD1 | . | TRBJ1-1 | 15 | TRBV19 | CASSIPTGVSTEAFF | TGTGCCAGTAGTATTCCGACAGGGGTGAGCACTGAAGCTTTCTTT
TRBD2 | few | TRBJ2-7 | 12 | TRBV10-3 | CASLTSRGEQYF | TGTGCCTCACTGACTAGCCGGGGCGAGCAGTACTTC
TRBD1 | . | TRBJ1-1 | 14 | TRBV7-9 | CASSQWDRNTEAFF | TGTGCCAGCAGCCAATGGGACAGGAACACTGAAGCTTTCTTT
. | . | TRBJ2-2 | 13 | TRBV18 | CASSPQKGGELFF | TGTGCCAGCTCACCACAGAAGGGCGGGGAGCTGTTTTTT
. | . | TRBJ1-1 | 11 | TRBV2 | CASRVNTEAFF | TGTGCCAGCCGGGTGAACACTGAAGCTTTCTTT
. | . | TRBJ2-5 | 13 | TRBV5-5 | CASSLPYGETQYF | TGTGCCAGCAGCTTGCCGTATGGAGAGACCCAGTACTTC
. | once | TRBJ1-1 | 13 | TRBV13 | CASSPAGGEGAFF | TGTGCCAGCAGCCCCGCCGGGGGGGAAGGAGCTTTCTTT
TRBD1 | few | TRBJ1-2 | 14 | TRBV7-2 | CASSLRQGNYGYTF | TGTGCCAGCAGCTTGCGACAGGGTAACTATGGCTACACCTTC
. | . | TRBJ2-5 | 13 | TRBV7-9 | CASSRTVKETQYF | TGTGCCAGCAGCCGGACAGTGAAAGAGACCCAGTACTTC
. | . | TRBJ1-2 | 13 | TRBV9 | CASSVVSGYGYTF | TGTGCCAGCAGCGTAGTATCGGGGTATGGCTACACCTTC
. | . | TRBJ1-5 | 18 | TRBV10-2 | CASNFRDPRRNSNQPQHF | TGCGCCAGCAATTTCCGGGATCCTCGTCGAAATAGCAATCAGCCCCAGCATTTT
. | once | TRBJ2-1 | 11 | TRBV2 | CASSGYNEQFF | TGTGCCAGCAGCGGTTACAATGAGCAGTTCTTC
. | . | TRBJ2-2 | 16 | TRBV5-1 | CASSLNVGPNTGELFF | TGCGCCAGCAGCTTGAATGTGGGACCCAACACCGGGGAGCTGTTTTTT
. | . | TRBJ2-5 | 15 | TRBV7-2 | CARPVAGGPGETQYF | TGTGCCAGACCCGTAGCCGGAGGGCCCGGTGAGACCCAGTACTTC
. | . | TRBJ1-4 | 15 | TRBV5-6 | CASSLAVGEYEKLFF | TGTGCCAGCAGCTTGGCTGTTGGGGAGTATGAAAAACTGTTTTTT
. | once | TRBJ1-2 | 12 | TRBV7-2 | CASSLNDYGYTF | TGTGCCAGCAGCTTAAACGACTATGGCTACACCTTC
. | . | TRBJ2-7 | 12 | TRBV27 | CASSFRGAEQYF | TGTGCCAGCAGTTTCCGAGGGGCCGAGCAGTACTTC
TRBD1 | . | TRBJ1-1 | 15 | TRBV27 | CASIHTGGRNTEAFF | TGTGCCAGCATCCACACAGGGGGCCGGAACACTGAAGCTTTCTTT
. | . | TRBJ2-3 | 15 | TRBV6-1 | CAIITGTRSTDTQYF | TGTGCCATCATAACAGGGACGAGAAGCACAGATACGCAGTATTTT